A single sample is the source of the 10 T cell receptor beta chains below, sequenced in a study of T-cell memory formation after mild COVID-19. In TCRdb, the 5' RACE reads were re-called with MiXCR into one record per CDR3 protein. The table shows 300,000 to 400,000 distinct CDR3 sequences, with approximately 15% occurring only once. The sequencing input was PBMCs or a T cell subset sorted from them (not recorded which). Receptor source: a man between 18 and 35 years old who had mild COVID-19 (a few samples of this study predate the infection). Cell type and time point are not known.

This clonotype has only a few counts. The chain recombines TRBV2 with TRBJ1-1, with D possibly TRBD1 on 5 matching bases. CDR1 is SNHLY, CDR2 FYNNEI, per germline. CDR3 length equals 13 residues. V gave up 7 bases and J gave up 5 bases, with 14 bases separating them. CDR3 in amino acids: CASTRVEGTEAFF. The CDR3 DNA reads TGTGCCAGCACCCGCGTTGAGGGGACTGAAGCTTTCTTT.

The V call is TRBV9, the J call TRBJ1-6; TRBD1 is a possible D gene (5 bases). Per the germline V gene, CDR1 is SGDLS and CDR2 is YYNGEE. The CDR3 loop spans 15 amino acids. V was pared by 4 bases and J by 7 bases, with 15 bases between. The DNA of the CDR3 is TGTGCCAGCAGCTCACGGGGCACGATCAATTCACCCCTCCACTTT. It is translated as CASSSRGTINSPLHF.

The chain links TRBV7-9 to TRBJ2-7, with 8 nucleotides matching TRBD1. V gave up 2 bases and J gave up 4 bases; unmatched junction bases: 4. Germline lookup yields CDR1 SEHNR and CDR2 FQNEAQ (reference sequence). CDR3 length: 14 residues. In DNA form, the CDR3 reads TGTGCCAGCAGCTTAAACAGGGGGGAATACGAGCAGTACTTC. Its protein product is CASSLNRGEYEQYF.

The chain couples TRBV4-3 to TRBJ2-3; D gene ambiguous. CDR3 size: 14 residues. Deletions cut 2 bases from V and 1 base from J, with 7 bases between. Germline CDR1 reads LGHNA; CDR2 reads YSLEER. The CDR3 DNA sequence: TGCGCCAGCAGCCAATCTTATCGCACAGATACGCAGTATTTT. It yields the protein CASSQSYRTDTQYF.

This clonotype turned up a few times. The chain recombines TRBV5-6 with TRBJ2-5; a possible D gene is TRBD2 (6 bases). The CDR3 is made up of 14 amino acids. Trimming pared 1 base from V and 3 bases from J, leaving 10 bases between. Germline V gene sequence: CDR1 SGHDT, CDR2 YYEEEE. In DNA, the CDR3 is TGTGCCAGCAGCTTGATAGCGGATGAAGAGACCCAGTACTTC. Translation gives CASSLIADEETQYF.

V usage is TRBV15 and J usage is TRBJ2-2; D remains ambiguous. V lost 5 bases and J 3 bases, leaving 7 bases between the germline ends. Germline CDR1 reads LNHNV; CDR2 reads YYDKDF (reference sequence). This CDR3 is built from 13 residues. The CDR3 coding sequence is TGTGCCACCAGCGTACGAGACACCGGGGAGCTGTTTTTT. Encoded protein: CATSVRDTGELFF.

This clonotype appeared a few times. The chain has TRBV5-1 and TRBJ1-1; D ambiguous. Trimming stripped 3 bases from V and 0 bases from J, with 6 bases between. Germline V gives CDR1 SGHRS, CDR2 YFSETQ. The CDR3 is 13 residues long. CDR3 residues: CASSSGVNTEAFF. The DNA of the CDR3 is TGCGCCAGCAGCTCTGGTGTGAACACTGAAGCTTTCTTT.

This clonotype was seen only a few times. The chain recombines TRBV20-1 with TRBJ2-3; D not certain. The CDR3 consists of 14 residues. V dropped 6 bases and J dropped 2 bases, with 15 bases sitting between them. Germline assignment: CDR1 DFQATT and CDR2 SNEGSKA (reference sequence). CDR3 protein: CSAPLSSNTDTQYF. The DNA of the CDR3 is TGCAGTGCCCCACTGAGTAGTAACACAGATACGCAGTATTTT.

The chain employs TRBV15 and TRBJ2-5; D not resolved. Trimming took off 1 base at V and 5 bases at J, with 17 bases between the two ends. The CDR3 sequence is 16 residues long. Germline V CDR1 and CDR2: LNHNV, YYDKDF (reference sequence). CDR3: CATSRGGFGSLETQYF. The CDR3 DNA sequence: TGTGCCACCAGCAGAGGGGGATTTGGGTCGTTGGAGACCCAGTACTTC.

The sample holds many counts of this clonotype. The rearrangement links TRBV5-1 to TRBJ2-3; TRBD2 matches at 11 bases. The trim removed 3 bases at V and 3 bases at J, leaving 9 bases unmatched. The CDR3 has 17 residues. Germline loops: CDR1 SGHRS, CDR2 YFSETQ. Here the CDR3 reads CASSSRLSGGVTDTQYF. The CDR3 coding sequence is TGCGCCAGCAGCTCTCGACTTAGCGGGGGGGTTACAGATACGCAGTATTTT.